The sequence of this T cell receptor (beta chain) was determined in a study of blood T cells in healthy people across ages. This clonotype was seen a handful of times. The CDR3 extends over 16 amino acids. Germline V gene lookup returns CDR1 MDHEN and CDR2 SYDVKM. V dropped 5 bases and J dropped 2 bases, with 18 bases sitting between them. Primers used in a second PCR of about 7 to 12 cycles were a sample-barcoded 5' primer and a J-beta primer mix. TCRdb re-called the 5' RACE reads with MiXCR, one entry per CDR3 protein. Among hundreds of thousands of distinct CDR3 sequences listed, around a quarter were seen once. These sequences were also reported in another study, on T cells of mothers and their children. From that paper: In related and unrelated pairs alike, thymic selection shapes TCR recombination output, with inherited differences minor.

The J gene is TRBJ2-5, the V gene TRBV28; D is undetermined. The source is a boy between 10 and 17 years old in good health. Source material: blood. CDR3 protein: CASSTDPGVAQETQYF. CDR3 DNA sequence: TGTGCCAGCAGTACCGACCCTGGGGTGGCACAAGAGACCCAGTACTTC.